This TCR beta chain was identified during a study of blood T cell repertoires in COVID-19. Turning to the study itself: Material from acute and convalescent COVID-19 was sourced from the United States, Italy and Spain.

The CDR3 totals 14 residues. V was pared by 4 bases and J by 7 bases, with 8 bases of the junction left unmatched. CDR1 is SGHKS, CDR2 YYEKEE, per germline (reference sequence). As handled by the study authors: It was from reference gene primer amplification that nucleated cell counts were estimated. Profiled with immunoSEQ multiplex PCR; TCRdb holds only in-frame clones, not every one. Clonal size and the V and J genes are those of that table, whereas D and trimming came from the DNA. The table includes about 160,000 clones, roughly 80% detected once. As to this clone: The identical CDR3 is also encoded by other nucleotide sequences in the sample.

The rearrangement links TRBV5-5 to TRBJ1-5; TRBD1 agrees at 7 bases. Sequencing was done on a sample of peripheral blood. The clonotype originates from an elderly woman with acute or convalescent COVID-19. As DNA, the CDR3 is TGTGCCAGCAGCCAAACAGGGGCGGGACAGCCCCAGCATTTT. Translating it yields CASSQTGAGQPQHF.